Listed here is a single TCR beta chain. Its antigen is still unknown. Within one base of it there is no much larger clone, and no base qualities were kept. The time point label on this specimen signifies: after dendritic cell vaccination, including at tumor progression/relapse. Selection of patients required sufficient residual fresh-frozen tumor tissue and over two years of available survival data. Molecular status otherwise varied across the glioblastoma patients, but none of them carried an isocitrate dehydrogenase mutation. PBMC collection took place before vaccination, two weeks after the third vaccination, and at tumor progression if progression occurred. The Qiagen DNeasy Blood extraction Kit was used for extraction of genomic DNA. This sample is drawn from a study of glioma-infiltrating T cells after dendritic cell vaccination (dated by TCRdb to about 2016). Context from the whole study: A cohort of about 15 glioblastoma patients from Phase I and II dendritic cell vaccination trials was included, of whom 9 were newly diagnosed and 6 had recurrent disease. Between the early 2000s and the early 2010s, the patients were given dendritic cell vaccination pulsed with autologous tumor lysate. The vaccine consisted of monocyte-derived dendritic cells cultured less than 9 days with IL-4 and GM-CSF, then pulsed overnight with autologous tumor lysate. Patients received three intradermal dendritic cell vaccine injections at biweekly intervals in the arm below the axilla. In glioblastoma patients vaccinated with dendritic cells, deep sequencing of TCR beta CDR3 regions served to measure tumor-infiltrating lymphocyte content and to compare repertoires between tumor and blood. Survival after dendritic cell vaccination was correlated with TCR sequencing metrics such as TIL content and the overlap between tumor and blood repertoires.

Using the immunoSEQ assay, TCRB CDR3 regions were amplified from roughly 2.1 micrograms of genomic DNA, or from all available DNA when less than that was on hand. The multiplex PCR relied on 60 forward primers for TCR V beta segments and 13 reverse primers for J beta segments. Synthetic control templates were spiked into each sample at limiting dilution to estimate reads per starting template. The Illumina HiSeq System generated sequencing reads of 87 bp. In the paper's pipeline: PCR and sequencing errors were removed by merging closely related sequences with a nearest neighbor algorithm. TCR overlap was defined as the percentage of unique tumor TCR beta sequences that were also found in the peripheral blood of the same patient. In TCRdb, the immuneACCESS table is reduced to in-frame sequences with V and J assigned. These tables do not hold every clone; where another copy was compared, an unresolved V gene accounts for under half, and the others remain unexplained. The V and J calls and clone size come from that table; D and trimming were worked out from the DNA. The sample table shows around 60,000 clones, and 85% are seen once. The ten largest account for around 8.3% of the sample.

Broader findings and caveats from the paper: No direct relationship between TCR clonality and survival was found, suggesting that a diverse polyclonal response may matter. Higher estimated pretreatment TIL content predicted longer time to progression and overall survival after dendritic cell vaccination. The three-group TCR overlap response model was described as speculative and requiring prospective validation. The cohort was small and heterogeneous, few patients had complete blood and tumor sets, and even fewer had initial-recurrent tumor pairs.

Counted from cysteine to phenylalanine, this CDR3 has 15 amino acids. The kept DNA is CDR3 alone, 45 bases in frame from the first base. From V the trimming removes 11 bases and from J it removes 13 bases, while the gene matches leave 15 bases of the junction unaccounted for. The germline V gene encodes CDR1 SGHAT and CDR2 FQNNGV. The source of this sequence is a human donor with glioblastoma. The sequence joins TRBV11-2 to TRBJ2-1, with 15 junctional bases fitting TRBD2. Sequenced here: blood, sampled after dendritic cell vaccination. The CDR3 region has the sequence CAGGGQAGLAGGQFF. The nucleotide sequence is TGTGCCGGTGGTGGGCAAGCGGGACTAGCGGGGGGACAGTTCTTC.